The 28 T cell receptor beta chains presented below share a single source sample, sequenced in a study of blood T cell repertoires in COVID-19. The protocol was immunoSEQ multiplex PCR, while the TCRdb copy is restricted to in-frame clones and leaves out a portion. The sample consists of under 250,000 clones, around nine tenths of them appearing once. The sequenced material came from PBMCs or T cells enriched from blood (not recorded which). The source of these receptors is a woman between 25 and 40 years old who had been exposed to COVID-19.

The chain carries TRBV2 and TRBJ2-1; 7 bases are shared with TRBD1. CDR1 and CDR2 (germline): SNHLY, FYNNEI. With V trimmed by 8 bases and J by 0 bases, 4 bases remained unmatched. This CDR3 has 14 residues. DNA for the CDR3: TGTGCCAGCGCCGGGACAGCCTCCTACAATGAGCAGTTCTTC. Encoded protein: CASAGTASYNEQFF.

For the CDR3, the DNA is TGTGCCAGCAGCCACGACAGGATCTACGAGCAGTACTTC. Translated: CASSHDRIYEQYF. The chain uses TRBV3-1 (or the pseudogene TRBV3-2) and TRBJ2-7; perhaps TRBD1 as D (6 bases). V was shortened by 3 bases and J by 3 bases, with 9 bases between the two germline ends. The CDR3 is made up of 13 amino acids. Germline V lookup: CDR1 LGHDT, CDR2 YNNKEL (reference sequence).

The J gene is TRBJ1-3, the V gene TRBV5-6; D may be TRBD1 (6 bases). Deletions cut 4 bases from V and 0 bases from J, with 11 bases between. The CDR3 consists of 15 residues. CDR1 is SGHDT, CDR2 YYEEEE, per germline. The CDR3 protein is CASSLDSFSGNTIYF. In nucleotides, the CDR3 is TGTGCCAGCAGCCTGGACAGCTTCTCTGGAAACACCATATATTTT.

The V and J genes are TRBV29-1 and TRBJ2-2; D is unresolved. From germline, CDR1 is SQVTM and CDR2 ANQGSEA. Trimming removed 4 bases from V and 9 bases from J, with 9 bases in between. This CDR3 has 11 amino acids. The CDR3 spells CSVVARRELFF. The CDR3 region has the DNA TGCAGCGTTGTTGCGCGGAGGGAGCTGTTTTTT.

The chain couples TRBV7-3 to TRBJ2-1; 10 nucleotides align to TRBD2. Germline lookup yields CDR1 SGHTA and CDR2 FQGTGA. The CDR3 has 16 residues. Unmatched junction bases numbered 7, after V lost 5 bases and J lost 3 bases. The CDR3 loop reads CASSPRSGRGYNEQFF. The DNA for the CDR3 is TGTGCCAGCAGCCCACGAAGCGGGAGGGGCTACAATGAGCAGTTCTTC.

J is TRBJ2-1 and V is TRBV7-9, with D maybe TRBD2 (5 bases). Germline CDR1 is SEHNR and CDR2 is FQNEAQ (reference sequence). The CDR3 loop spans 16 amino acids. The V end was cut by 5 bases, the J end by 0 bases, with 14 bases between. As DNA, the CDR3 is TGTGCCAGCAGCCCGCCGGGGAGCAGCTCCTACAATGAGCAGTTCTTC. It is translated as CASSPPGSSSYNEQFF.

This chain uses TRBV30 with TRBJ2-1, with 12 bases lining up with TRBD2. This CDR3 is 14 amino acids long. V was pared by 0 bases and J by 8 bases, with 2 bases of the junction left unmatched. CDR1 GTSNPN and CDR2 SVGIG come from the germline V gene (reference sequence). In DNA, the CDR3 is TGTGCCTGGAGTGTGACTAGCGGGAGCCATGAGCAGTTCTTC. This encodes CAWSVTSGSHEQFF.

The CDR3 DNA sequence: TGCAGCCTCCAGAAAAACACCGGGGAGCTGTTTTTT. This gives the protein CSLQKNTGELFF. The rearrangement joins TRBV29-1 to TRBJ2-2; D is unclear. The CDR3 runs to 12 residues. V lost 8 bases and J lost 2, with 9 bases in between. CDR1 is SQVTM, CDR2 ANQGSEA, per germline.

The table lists this clone with a count of one. The chain uses TRBV19 and TRBJ1-1; a possible D gene is TRBD1 (5 bases). Germline CDR1 is LNHDA and CDR2 is SQIVND (reference sequence). The CDR3 consists of 15 residues. V shed 7 bases and J shed 4 bases, with 19 bases lying between them. In DNA form, the CDR3 reads TGTGCCAGTACCCCGGGGGAAAGGGTGATCACTGAAGCTTTCTTT. This sequence encodes CASTPGERVITEAFF.

The J gene is TRBJ1-5, the V gene TRBV19; TRBD1 agrees at 8 bases. The CDR3 runs 17 residues. Trimming took 1 base from V and 7 from J; bases not matched to a gene: 12. CDR1 is LNHDA, CDR2 SQIVND, per germline (reference sequence). CDR3: CASSIVSFRGRGQPQHF. In DNA form, the CDR3 reads TGTGCCAGTAGTATAGTTTCCTTCAGGGGGCGAGGCCAGCCCCAGCATTTT.

In DNA form, the CDR3 reads TGTGCCAGCAGCTTAGTTGGTTCGGTGCAGTTCTTC. This gives the protein CASSLVGSVQFF. The chain couples TRBV11-2 to TRBJ2-1; D is undetermined. Deletions cut 1 base from V and 12 bases from J, with 10 bases between. Germline lookup yields CDR1 SGHAT and CDR2 FQNNGV. The CDR3 length is 12 residues.

This chain joins TRBV28 and TRBJ1-4; possible D gene TRBD1, 6 bases. Trimming shortened V by 8 bases and J by 4 bases, and 20 bases separated the two germline ends. The germline V gene encodes CDR1 MDHEN and CDR2 SYDVKM. The CDR3 contains 16 residues. CDR3 amino acids: CASGLNRVRSNEKLFF. CDR3 in DNA: TGTGCCAGCGGCCTCAACAGGGTGAGGAGTAATGAAAAACTGTTTTTT.

J is TRBJ1-4 and V is TRBV28, with TRBD1 as a possible D gene (6 bases). Germline-derived CDR1 and CDR2 are MDHEN and SYDVKM. The germline V and J ends were trimmed by 4 bases and 7 bases, with 13 bases remaining between them. The CDR3 loop spans 14 amino acids. The CDR3 nucleotides are TGTGCCAGCAGTTACAGGGTAATCGGTGAAAAACTGTTTTTT. This codes for CASSYRVIGEKLFF.

The chain employs TRBV7-9 and TRBJ2-7, with TRBD2 matching 10 bases. The ends lost 6 bases at V and 4 bases at J; junction bases unmatched: 12. The CDR3 extends over 16 amino acids. CDR1 and CDR2 (germline): SEHNR, FQNEAQ (reference sequence). CDR3 region: CASRSTSGSDVYEQYF. DNA for the CDR3: TGTGCCAGCAGGTCGACTAGCGGGTCAGACGTTTACGAGCAGTACTTC.

This clone was counted a single time. The V gene is TRBV6-5, the J gene TRBJ2-7; tentatively, D is TRBD1 (5 bases). V was clipped by 6 bases and J by 0 bases, with 9 bases between them. CDR3 size: 13 residues. Germline V gene lookup returns CDR1 MNHEY and CDR2 SVGAGI. CDR3 DNA: TGTGCCAGCAGCCAGGGCAGCTCCTACGAGCAGTACTTC. This gives the protein CASSQGSSYEQYF.

A single count supports this clone. This chain connects TRBV6-5 to TRBJ2-2; TRBD2 aligns across 8 bases. The CDR3 runs 13 residues. Germline V gene lookup returns CDR1 MNHEY and CDR2 SVGAGI. The J segment lost 4 bases and the V segment lost 10 bases, leaving 5 bases of the junction unmatched. The CDR3 loop reads CATKTSATGELFF. The CDR3 nucleotides are TGTGCCACCAAGACTAGCGCCACCGGGGAGCTGTTTTTT.

This clone has at least ten counts. The V call is TRBV9, the J call TRBJ2-3, with 8 bases aligning to TRBD2. This CDR3 is built from 16 residues. V shed 4 bases, J shed 0 bases, and the junction held 7 bases outside the gene matches. CDR1 SGDLS and CDR2 YYNGEE come from the germline V gene. CDR3 sequence (DNA): TGTGCCAGCAGCCATTCAGCGGGAGAGAGCACAGATACGCAGTATTTT. Translated: CASSHSAGESTDTQYF. The full variable domain, its missing parts supplied by reference TRBV9 and TRBJ2-3, is DSGVTQTPKHLITATGQRVTLRCSPRSGDLSVYWYQQSLDQGLQFLIQYYNGEERAKGNILERFSAQQFPDLHSELNLSSLELGDSALYFCASSHSAGESTDTQYFGPGTRLTVL.

The chain joins TRBV11-2 to TRBJ2-7; D might be TRBD1 (6 bases). This CDR3 comprises 16 residues. Germline-derived CDR1 and CDR2 are SGHAT and FQNNGV. Trimming pared 5 bases from V and 2 bases from J, leaving 19 bases between. CDR3 protein: CASSTRRQVQAYEQYF. In DNA, the CDR3 is TGTGCCAGCAGCACCCGAAGACAGGTTCAAGCCTACGAGCAGTACTTC. Filled out from reference TRBV11-2 and TRBJ2-7, the complete variable domain reads EAGVAQSPRYKIIEKRQSVAFWCNPISGHATLYWYQQILGQGPKLLIQFQNNGVVDDSQLPKDRFSAERLKGVDSTLKIQPAKLEDSAVYLCASSTRRQVQAYEQYFGPGTRLTVT.

This chain links TRBV6-6 with TRBJ1-1; 12 bases map to TRBD1. The CDR3 has 15 amino acids. V was pared by 5 bases and J by 7 bases, with 8 bases of the junction left unmatched. The germline V gene has CDR1 MNHNY and CDR2 SVGAGI (reference sequence). The CDR3 DNA follows: TGTGCCAGCAGTAACTGGGACAGGGGGCATAGTGAAGCTTTCTTT. It yields the protein CASSNWDRGHSEAFF.

About this clone itself: At the DNA level, this CDR3 is encoded by other sequences in the same sample as well. V is TRBV5-1 and J is TRBJ2-7; 8 bases line up with TRBD2. Looked up from germline, CDR1 is SGHRS and CDR2 is YFSETQ. This CDR3 is built from 14 residues. After removal of 3 bases from V and 4 bases from J, the junction contained 6 bases not matched to a gene. Here the CDR3 reads CASSSSGSSYEQYF. The CDR3 coding sequence is TGCGCCAGCAGCTCGAGCGGGAGTAGTTACGAGCAGTACTTC.

As DNA, the CDR3 is TGTGCCAGCAGCCCCAGGGGTCCCTACGAGCAGTACTTC. This encodes CASSPRGPYEQYF. V usage is TRBV6-5 and J usage is TRBJ2-7; TRBD1 might be the D (6 bases). The CDR3 runs to 13 residues. The V and J ends lost 6 bases and 2 bases respectively, with 11 bases between them. Germline V lookup: CDR1 MNHEY, CDR2 SVGAGI.

This clone was counted a single time. The V gene is TRBV4-2, the J gene TRBJ2-7; 10 bases line up with TRBD2. This CDR3 has 16 amino acids. J lost 1 base, V lost 1 base, and 4 bases had no gene match. Germline CDR1 and CDR2: LGHNA and YNFKEQ. The CDR3 sequence: CASSQALAGESYEQYF. DNA for the CDR3: TGTGCCAGCAGCCAAGCTCTAGCGGGGGAATCCTACGAGCAGTACTTC.

The rearrangement uses TRBV7-8 and TRBJ2-2; possibly TRBD1 for D (5 bases). The CDR3 spans 15 residues. V lost 5 bases and J lost 3, with 13 bases in between. Germline V gene lookup returns CDR1 SGHVS and CDR2 FQNEAQ. The CDR3 DNA sequence: TGTGCCAGCAGCCCAACGTGGGGCTACACCGGGGAGCTGTTTTTT. Amino acids: CASSPTWGYTGELFF.

The chain has TRBV18 and TRBJ2-6, with 7 bases fitting TRBD2. CDR1 is KGHSH, CDR2 LQKENI, per germline. With V trimmed by 6 bases and J by 0 bases, 17 bases remained unmatched. The CDR3 has 20 amino acids. CDR3 sequence: CASSPFHTGGGSSGANVLTF. The CDR3 region has the DNA TGTGCCAGCTCTCCTTTTCACACTGGCGGGGGTAGCTCTGGGGCCAACGTCCTGACTTTC.

This rearrangement joins TRBV25-1 to TRBJ2-3; 14 positions match TRBD2. Germline trimming cut 6 bases from V and 6 bases from J; bases unmatched to any gene: 11. The germline CDR1 and CDR2 sequences are MGHDK and SYGVNS. The CDR3 is 17 residues long. The CDR3: CASRGQTSGRAVDTQYF. The CDR3, as DNA: TGTGCCAGCAGAGGACAGACTAGCGGGAGGGCCGTGGATACGCAGTATTTT.

The chain combines TRBV6-4 with TRBJ1-6, with 11 nucleotides matching TRBD1. The CDR3 is 14 amino acids. Looked up from germline, CDR1 is MRHNA and CDR2 is SNTAGT. The junction had 4 bases not matched to a gene; V was cut back by 6 bases and J by 9 bases. The CDR3 DNA sequence: TGTGCCAGCAGAGGGACAGGGGGGGGTTCACCCCTCCACTTT. This sequence encodes CASRGTGGGSPLHF.

This clone was picked up one time. The gene calls are TRBV28 and TRBJ2-5, with TRBD2 matching 8 bases. The CDR3 runs to 17 residues. J gave up 5 bases and V 3 bases, and 14 bases lay outside the gene matches. The germline gives CDR1 MDHEN, CDR2 SYDVKM. The CDR3 region is CASSFYPLSGRGETQYF. CDR3 sequence (DNA): TGTGCCAGCAGTTTCTACCCCCTTTCCGGGAGGGGGGAGACCCAGTACTTC.

The V and J genes are TRBV11-3 and TRBJ2-1, with 11 bases lining up with TRBD2. The CDR3 covers 17 residues. Germline lookup yields CDR1 SGHNT and CDR2 YENEEA. The V gene end was trimmed by 5 bases and the J gene end by 4 bases; junction bases not matched to a gene: 10. The DNA of the CDR3 is TGTGCCAGCAGCCAAAGGGGTACTAGCGGGAGTTACAATGAGCAGTTCTTC. Its translation is CASSQRGTSGSYNEQFF. The complete variable domain, with remaining parts taken from reference TRBV11-3 and TRBJ2-1, reads EAGVVQSPRYKIIEKKQPVAFWCNPISGHNTLYWYLQNLGQGPELLIRYENEEAVDDSQLPKDRFSAERLKGVDSTLKIQPAELGDSAVYLCASSQRGTSGSYNEQFFGPGTRLTVL.